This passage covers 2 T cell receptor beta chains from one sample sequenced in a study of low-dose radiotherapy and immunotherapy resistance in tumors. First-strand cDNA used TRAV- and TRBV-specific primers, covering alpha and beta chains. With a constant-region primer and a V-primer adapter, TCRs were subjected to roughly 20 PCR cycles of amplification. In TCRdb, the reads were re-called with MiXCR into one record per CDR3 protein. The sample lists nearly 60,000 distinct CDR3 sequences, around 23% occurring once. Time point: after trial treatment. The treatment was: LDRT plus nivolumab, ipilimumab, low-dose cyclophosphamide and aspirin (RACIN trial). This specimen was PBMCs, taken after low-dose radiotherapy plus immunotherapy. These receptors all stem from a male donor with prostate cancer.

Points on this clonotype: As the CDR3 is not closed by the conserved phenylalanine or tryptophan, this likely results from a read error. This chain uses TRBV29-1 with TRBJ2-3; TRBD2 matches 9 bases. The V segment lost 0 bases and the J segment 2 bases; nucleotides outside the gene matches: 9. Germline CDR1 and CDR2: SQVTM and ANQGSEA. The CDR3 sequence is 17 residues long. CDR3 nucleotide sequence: TGCAGCGTTGAAGAGCCGGCTAGCGGGGCTTTCACAGATACGCAGTATTTA. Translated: CSVEEPASGAFTDTQYL.

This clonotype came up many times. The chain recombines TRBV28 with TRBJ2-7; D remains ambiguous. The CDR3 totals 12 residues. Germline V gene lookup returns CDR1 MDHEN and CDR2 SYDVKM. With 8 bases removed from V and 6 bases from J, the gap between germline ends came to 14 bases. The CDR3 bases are TGTGCCAGCGGGCCGCTTGGAATCGAGCAGTACTTC. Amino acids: CASGPLGIEQYF.